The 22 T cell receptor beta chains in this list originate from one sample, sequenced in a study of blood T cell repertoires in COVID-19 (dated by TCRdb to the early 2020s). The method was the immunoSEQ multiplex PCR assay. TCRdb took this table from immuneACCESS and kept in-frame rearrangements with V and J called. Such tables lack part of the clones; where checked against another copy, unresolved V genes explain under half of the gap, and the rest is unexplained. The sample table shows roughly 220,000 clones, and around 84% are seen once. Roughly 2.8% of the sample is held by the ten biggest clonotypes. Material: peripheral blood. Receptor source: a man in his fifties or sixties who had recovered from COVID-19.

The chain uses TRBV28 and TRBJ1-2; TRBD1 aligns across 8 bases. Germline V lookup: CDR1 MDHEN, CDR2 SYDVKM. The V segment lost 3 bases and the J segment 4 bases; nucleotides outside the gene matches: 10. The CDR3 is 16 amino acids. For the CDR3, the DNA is TGTGCCAGCAGTTTCGCAGGGGGCGTAAATACCTATGGCTACACCTTC. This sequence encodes CASSFAGGVNTYGYTF.

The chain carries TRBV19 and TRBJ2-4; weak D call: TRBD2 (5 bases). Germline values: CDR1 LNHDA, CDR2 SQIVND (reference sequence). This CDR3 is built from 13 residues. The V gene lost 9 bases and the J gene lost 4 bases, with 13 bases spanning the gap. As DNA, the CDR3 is TGTGCCAGGCCGGGATTGCAAAAAAACATTCAGTACTTC. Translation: CARPGLQKNIQYF.

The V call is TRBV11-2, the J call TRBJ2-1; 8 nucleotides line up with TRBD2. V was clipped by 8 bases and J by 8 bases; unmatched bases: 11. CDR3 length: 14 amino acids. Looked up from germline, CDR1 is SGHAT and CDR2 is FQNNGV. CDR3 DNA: TGTGCCAGCGCGCGCGGGAGGAACAATCATGAGCAGTTCTTC. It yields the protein CASARGRNNHEQFF.

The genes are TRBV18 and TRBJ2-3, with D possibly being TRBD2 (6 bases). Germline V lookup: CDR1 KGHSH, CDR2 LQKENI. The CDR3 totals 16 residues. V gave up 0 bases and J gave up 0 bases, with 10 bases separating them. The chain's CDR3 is CASSPPGGLSTDTQYF. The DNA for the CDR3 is TGTGCCAGCTCACCACCGGGGGGTCTTAGCACAGATACGCAGTATTTT.

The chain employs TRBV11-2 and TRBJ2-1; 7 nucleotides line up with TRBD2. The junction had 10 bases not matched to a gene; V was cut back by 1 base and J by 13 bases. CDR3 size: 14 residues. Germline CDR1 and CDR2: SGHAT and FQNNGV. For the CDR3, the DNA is TGTGCCAGCAGCTTAGTACCTAGCGGAAGGGATCAGTTCTTC. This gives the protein CASSLVPSGRDQFF.

The CDR3 nucleotides read TGCGCCAGCAGCTCGCCGTCTCGGGGGGCGAGGGGCTACGAGCAGTACTTC. As protein: CASSSPSRGARGYEQYF. The V gene is TRBV5-1, the J gene TRBJ2-7; D perhaps matches TRBD2 (7 bases). Germline V gene sequence: CDR1 SGHRS, CDR2 YFSETQ. The V end was cut by 3 bases, the J end by 3 bases, with 22 bases between. The CDR3 covers 17 residues.

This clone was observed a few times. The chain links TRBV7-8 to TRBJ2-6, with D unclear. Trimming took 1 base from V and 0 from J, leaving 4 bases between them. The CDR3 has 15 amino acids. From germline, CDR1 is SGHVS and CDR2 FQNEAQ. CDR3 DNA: TGTGCCAGCAGCTTAGTTCTCTCTGGGGCCAACGTCCTGACTTTC. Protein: CASSLVLSGANVLTF.

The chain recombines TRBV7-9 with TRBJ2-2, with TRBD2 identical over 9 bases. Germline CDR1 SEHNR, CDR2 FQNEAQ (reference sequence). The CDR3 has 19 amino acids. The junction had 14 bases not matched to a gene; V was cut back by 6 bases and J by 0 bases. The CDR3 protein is CASRLRLAGRESNTGELFF. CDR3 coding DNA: TGTGCCAGCAGGCTACGGCTAGCGGGAAGAGAATCGAACACCGGGGAGCTGTTTTTT.

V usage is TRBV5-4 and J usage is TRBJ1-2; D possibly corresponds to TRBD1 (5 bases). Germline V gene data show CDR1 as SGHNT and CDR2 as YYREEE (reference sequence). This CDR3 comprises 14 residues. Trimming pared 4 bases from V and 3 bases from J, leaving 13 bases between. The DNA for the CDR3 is TGTGCCAGCAGCCCCGGAGGGGTTCACTATGGCTACACCTTC. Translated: CASSPGGVHYGYTF.

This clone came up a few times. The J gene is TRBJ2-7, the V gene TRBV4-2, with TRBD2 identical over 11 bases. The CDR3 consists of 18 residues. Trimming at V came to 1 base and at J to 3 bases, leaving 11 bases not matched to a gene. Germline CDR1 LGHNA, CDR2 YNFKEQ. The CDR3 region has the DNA TGTGCCAGCAGCCAAGGGGCCCCTAGCCTAGCGGGAGGCTACGAGCAGTACTTC. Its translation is CASSQGAPSLAGGYEQYF.

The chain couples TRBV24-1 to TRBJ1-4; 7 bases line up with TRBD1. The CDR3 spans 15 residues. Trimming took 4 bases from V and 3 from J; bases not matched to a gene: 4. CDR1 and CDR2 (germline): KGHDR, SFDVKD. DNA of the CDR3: TGTGCCACCAGTGAGGGACAGAGTCCTAATGAAAAACTGTTTTTT. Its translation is CATSEGQSPNEKLFF.

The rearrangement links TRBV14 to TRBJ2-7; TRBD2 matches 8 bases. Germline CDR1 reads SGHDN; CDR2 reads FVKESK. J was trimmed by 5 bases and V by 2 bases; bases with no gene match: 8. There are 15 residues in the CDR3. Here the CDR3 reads CASSQLVGREHEQYF. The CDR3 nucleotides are TGTGCCAGCAGCCAATTGGTCGGGAGGGAACACGAGCAGTACTTC. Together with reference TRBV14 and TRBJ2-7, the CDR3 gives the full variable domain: EAGVTQFPSHSVIEKGQTVTLRCDPISGHDNLYWYRRVMGKEIKFLLHFVKESKQDESGMPNNRFLAERTGGTYSTLKVQPAELEDSGVYFCASSQLVGREHEQYFGPGTRLTVT.

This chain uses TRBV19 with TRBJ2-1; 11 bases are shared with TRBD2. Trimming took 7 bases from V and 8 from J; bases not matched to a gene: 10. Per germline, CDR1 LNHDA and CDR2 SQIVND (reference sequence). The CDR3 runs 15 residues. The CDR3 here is CASISIAGGADEQFF. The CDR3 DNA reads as TGTGCCAGTATATCAATAGCGGGAGGGGCCGATGAGCAGTTCTTC.

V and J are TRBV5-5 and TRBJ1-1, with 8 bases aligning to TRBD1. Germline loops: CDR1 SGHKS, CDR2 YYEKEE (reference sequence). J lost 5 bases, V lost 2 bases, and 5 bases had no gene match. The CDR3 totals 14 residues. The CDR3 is CASSFDRGKTEAFF. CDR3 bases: TGTGCCAGCAGCTTTGACAGGGGTAAGACTGAAGCTTTCTTT.

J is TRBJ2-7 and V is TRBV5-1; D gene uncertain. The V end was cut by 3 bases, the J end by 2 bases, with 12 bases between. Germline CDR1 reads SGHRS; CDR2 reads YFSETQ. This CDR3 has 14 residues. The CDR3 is CASSSAAAPYEQYF. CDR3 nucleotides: TGCGCCAGCAGCTCTGCGGCGGCCCCCTACGAGCAGTACTTC.

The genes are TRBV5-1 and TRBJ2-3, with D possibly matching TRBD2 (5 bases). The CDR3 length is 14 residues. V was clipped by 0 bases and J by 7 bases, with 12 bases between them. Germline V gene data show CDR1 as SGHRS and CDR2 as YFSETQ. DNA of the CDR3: TGCGCCAGCAGCTTGGGACTGGAGCGGTATACGCAGTATTTT. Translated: CASSLGLERYTQYF.

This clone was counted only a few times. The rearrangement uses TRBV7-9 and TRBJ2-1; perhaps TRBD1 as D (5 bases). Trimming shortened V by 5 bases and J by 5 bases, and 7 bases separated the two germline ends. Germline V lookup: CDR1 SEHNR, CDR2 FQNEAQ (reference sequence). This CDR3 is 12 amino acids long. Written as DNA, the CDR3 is TGTGCCAGCAGCCGCAGGGACAATGAGCAGTTCTTC. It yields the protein CASSRRDNEQFF.

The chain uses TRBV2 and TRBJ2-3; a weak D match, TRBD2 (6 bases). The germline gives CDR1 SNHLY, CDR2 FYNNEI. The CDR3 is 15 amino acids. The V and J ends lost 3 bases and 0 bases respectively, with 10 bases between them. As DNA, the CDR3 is TGTGCCAGCAGTGAGCAGGGACTTAGCACAGATACGCAGTATTTT. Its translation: CASSEQGLSTDTQYF.

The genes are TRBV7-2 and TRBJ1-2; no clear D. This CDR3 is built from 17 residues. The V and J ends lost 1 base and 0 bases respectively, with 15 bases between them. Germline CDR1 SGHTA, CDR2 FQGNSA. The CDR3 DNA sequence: TGTGCCAGCAGCTTAGGGCGTGTTACCCTAGCTAACTATGGCTACACCTTC. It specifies CASSLGRVTLANYGYTF.

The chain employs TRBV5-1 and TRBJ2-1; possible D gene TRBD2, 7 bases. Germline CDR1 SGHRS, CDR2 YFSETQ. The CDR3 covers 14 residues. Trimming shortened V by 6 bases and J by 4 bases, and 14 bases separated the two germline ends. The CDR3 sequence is CASTKGGEYNEQFF. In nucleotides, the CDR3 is TGCGCCAGCACTAAAGGGGGGGAATACAATGAGCAGTTCTTC.

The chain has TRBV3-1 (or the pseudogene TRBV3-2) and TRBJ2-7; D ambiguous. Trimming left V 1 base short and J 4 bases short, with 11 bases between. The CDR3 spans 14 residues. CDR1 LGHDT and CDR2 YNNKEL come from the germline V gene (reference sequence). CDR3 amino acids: CASSQGYLRYEQYF. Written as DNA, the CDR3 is TGTGCCAGCAGCCAAGGTTATCTGCGTTACGAGCAGTACTTC.

The CDR3 region has the DNA TGTGCCAGCAAAGGACAGGGAATATCTGGAAACACCATATATTTT. Its protein product is CASKGQGISGNTIYF. J is TRBJ1-3 and V is TRBV27; 8 bases are a match to TRBD1. Germline V gene data show CDR1 as MNHEY and CDR2 as SMNVEV (reference sequence). V dropped 7 bases and J dropped 1; count of bases not matched to a gene: 6. This CDR3 has 15 amino acids.